This T cell receptor beta chain was observed in a study of cytomegalovirus exposure and HLA in healthy donors. Overall study findings and caveats: The number of N-insertions in an Asian-associated ancestry cluster was reportedly below the approximately 700-donor mean in a later analysis.

Researchers ran the PCR with 60 Vbeta and 13 Jbeta primers. Sequencing was performed with immunoSEQ multiplex PCR; in TCRdb, only in-frame clones are kept and a portion is missing. The sample shows roughly 150,000 clones, about 85% of them seen only once. For this clone: Antigen unknown.

This CDR3 is 19 amino acids long. With 5 bases clipped from V and 5 bases from J, the junction kept 15 bases outside the gene matches. CDR1 LNHNV and CDR2 YYDKDF come from the germline V gene (reference sequence). J is TRBJ2-3 and V is TRBV15, with 14 positions matching TRBD2. Input material: PBMCs. This TCR derives from a woman aged 18-29 years in good health and CMV-seronegative. The CDR3 sequence: CATSRTPPGTSGRLDTQYF. The DNA for the CDR3 is TGTGCCACCAGCCGAACCCCCCCCGGGACTAGCGGGAGATTAGATACGCAGTATTTT.